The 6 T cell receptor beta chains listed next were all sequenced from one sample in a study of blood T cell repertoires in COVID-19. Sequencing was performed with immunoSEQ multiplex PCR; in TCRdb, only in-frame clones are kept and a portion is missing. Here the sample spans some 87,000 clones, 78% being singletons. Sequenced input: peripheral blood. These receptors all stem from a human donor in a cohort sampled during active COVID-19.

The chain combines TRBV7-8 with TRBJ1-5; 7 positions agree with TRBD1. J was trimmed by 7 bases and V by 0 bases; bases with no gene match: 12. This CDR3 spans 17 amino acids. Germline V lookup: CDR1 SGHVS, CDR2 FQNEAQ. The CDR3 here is CASSLAEGARDRQPQHF. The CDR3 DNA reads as TGTGCCAGCAGCTTAGCGGAGGGGGCGAGGGACAGACAGCCCCAGCATTTT.

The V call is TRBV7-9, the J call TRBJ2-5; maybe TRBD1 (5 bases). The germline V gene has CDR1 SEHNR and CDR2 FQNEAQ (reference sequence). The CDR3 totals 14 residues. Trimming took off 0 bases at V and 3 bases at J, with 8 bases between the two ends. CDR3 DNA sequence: TGTGCCAGCAGCTTAGCTAGCAGGGAAGAGACCCAGTACTTC. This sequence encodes CASSLASREETQYF. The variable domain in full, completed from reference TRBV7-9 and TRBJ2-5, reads DTGVSQNPRHKITKRGQNVTFRCDPISEHNRLYWYRQTLGQGPEFLTYFQNEAQLEKSRLLSDRFSAERPKGSFSTLEIQRTEQGDSAMYLCASSLASREETQYFGPGTRLLVL.

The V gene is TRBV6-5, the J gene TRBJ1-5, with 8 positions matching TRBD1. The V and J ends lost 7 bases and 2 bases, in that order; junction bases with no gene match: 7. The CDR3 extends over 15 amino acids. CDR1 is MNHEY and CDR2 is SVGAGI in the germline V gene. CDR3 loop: CASIGDRPRNQPQHF. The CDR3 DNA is TGTGCCAGCATCGGGGACAGGCCACGCAATCAGCCCCAGCATTTT.

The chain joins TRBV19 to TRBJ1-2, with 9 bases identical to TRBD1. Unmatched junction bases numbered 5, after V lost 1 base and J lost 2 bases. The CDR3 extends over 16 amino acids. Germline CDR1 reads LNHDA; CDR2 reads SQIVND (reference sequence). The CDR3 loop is CASSIARTGENYGYTF. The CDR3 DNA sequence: TGTGCCAGTAGTATAGCCCGGACAGGGGAAAACTATGGCTACACCTTC.

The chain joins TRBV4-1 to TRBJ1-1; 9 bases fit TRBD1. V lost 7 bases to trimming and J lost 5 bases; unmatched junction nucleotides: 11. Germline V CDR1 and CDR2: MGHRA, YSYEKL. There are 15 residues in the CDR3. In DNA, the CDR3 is TGCGCCAGCACCGAGAGTGGGACAGGGTATACTGAAGCTTTCTTT. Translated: CASTESGTGYTEAFF.

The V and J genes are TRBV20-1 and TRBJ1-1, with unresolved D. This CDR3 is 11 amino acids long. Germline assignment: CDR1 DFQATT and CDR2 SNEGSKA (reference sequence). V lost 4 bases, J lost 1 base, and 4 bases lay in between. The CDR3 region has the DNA TGCAGTGCTAACGGGAACACTGAAGCTTTCTTT. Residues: CSANGNTEAFF.